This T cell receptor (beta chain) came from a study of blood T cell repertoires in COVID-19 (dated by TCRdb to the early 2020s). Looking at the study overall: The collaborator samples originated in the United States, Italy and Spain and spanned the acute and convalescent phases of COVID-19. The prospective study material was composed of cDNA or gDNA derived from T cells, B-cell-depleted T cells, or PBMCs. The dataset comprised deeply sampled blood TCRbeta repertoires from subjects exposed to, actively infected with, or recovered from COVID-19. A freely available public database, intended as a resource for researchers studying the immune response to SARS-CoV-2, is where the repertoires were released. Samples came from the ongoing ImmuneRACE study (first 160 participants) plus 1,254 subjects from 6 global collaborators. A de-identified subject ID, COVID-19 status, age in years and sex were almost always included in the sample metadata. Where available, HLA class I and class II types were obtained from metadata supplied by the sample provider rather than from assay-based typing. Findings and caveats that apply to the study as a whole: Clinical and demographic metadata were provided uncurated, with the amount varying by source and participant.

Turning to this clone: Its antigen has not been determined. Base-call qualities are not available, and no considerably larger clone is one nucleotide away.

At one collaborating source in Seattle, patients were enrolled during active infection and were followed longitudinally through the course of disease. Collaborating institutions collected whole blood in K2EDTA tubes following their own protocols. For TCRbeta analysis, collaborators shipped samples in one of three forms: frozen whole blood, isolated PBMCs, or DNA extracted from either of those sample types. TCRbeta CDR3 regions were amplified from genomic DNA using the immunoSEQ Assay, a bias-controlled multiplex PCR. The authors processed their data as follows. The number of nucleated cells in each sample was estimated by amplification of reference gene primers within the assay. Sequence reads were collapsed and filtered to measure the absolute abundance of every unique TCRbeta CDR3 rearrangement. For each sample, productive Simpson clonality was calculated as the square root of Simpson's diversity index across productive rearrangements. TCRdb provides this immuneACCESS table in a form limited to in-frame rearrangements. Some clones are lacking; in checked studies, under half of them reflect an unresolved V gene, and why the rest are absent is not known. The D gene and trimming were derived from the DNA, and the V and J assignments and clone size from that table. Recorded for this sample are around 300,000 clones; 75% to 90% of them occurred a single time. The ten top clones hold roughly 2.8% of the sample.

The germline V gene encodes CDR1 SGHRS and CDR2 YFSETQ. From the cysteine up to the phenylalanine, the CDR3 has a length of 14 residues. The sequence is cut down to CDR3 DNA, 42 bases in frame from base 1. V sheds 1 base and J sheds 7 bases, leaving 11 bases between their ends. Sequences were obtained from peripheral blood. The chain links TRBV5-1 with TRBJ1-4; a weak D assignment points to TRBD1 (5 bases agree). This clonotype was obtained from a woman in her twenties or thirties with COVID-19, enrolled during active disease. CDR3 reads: CASSLQPGVEKLFF. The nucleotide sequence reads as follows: TGCGCCAGCAGCTTGCAGCCGGGGGTTGAAAAACTGTTTTTT.